The entry below gives a single T cell receptor beta chain sequence along with its context. Its antigen is not yet known. There are no base qualities to consult, and no much larger clone falls within one base. At the junction V is shortened by 3 bases and J by 2 bases, with 12 bases in between. The germline V gene (reference sequence) sets CDR1 to SGHNT and CDR2 to YYREEE. Spanning cysteine to phenylalanine, the CDR3 consists of 14 amino acids. Solely the CDR3 DNA is kept, with 42 bases framed from the first base. These data originate in a study of blood T cell repertoires in COVID-19 (dated by TCRdb to the early 2020s). Broadly, across the study: The collaborator samples originated in the United States, Italy and Spain and spanned the acute and convalescent phases of COVID-19. A de-identified subject ID, COVID-19 status, age in years and sex were almost always included in the sample metadata. The repertoires were made available in a free public database intended to serve as a resource for research on the immune response to SARS-CoV-2. Where HLA class I and class II types were available, the types were taken from metadata supplied by the sample provider, not from assay-based typing. The samples were drawn from the first 160 participants of the ongoing ImmuneRACE study and from more than 1,000 subjects provided by 6 global collaborators. The prospective study material was composed of cDNA or gDNA derived from T cells, B-cell-depleted T cells, or PBMCs. Subjects who had been exposed to COVID-19, were actively infected with it, or had recovered from it provided the deeply sampled blood TCRbeta repertoires that made up the dataset.

The immunoSEQ Assay, a bias-controlled multiplex PCR, was used to amplify TCRbeta CDR3 regions from genomic DNA. In the paper's pipeline: Nucleated cell counts per sample were estimated from amplification of reference gene primers within the assay. To quantify the absolute abundance of each unique TCRbeta CDR3 rearrangement, sequence reads were collapsed and filtered. For each sample, productive Simpson clonality was calculated by taking the square root of Simpson's diversity index across productive rearrangements. TCRdb mirrors the immuneACCESS table, restricted to in-frame sequences. Some clones are absent from its copies; in checked studies, under half trace to an unresolved V gene, and the reason for the others is unknown. V and J calls plus clone size are reproduced from that table; the DNA served to infer D and trimming. The sample table lists roughly 220,000 clones, roughly 79% of them with a count of one. Approximately 7.5% of the sample comes from the top ten.

Study-wide conclusions, independent of this receptor: How much clinical and demographic metadata was included differed by source and by participant, and the metadata was provided uncurated.

One collaborating source in Seattle enrolled patients while the patients were actively infected and followed the patients over time throughout the course of disease. Each collaborating institution followed its own protocols to collect whole blood in K2EDTA tubes. For TCRbeta analysis, collaborators shipped samples in one of three forms: frozen whole blood, isolated PBMCs, or DNA extracted from either of those sample types. Sequenced material: peripheral blood. The V and J segments used are TRBV5-4 and TRBJ2-7; the D gene cannot be named for sure. The TCR sequence derives from a woman of 80 years or more with COVID-19, enrolled during active disease. The DNA reads as follows: TGTGCCAGCAGCTCACCCAGTTCAACCTACGAGCAGTACTTC. Translated, it gives CASSSPSSTYEQYF.